These 23 T cell receptor beta chains were all obtained from the same sample, sequenced in a study of radiotherapy plus CTLA-4 blockade in lung cancer. The method was immunoSEQ multiplex PCR; TCRdb's version includes in-frame clones alone and lacks a portion of them. The profile shows about 64,000 clones, approximately 65% of them singletons. Sequenced here: peripheral blood, sampled from a patient treated with radiotherapy plus ipilimumab. These receptors came from a human donor with non-small cell lung cancer whose response to radiotherapy plus ipilimumab could not be evaluated.

A single count supports this clone. This rearrangement joins TRBV6-6 to TRBJ1-3; D ambiguous. CDR3 length: 15 amino acids. Germline CDR1 and CDR2: MNHNY and SVGAGI (reference sequence). Trimming shortened V by 8 bases and J by 0 bases, and 14 bases separated the two germline ends. The CDR3 DNA reads as TGTGCCAGCGCCTTTGGCGGGTCCTCTGGAAACACCATATATTTT. It encodes CASAFGGSSGNTIYF.

The chain is built from TRBV28 and TRBJ2-5; 7 positions match TRBD2. The J call could be wrong; TRBJ2-7 is a better fit for the DNA end. The CDR3 totals 13 residues. Germline lookup yields CDR1 MDHEN and CDR2 SYDVKM. Here the CDR3 DNA reads TGTGCCAGCAGTTTACTCGGACTAGTCGAGCAGTACTTC. It codes for CASSLLGLVEQYF.

In this sample, this clone turned up a few times. The chain links TRBV5-1 to TRBJ1-1; D might be TRBD1 (6 bases). Germline-derived CDR1 and CDR2 are SGHRS and YFSETQ. CDR3 size: 15 residues. The V end was cut by 0 bases, the J end by 2 bases, with 11 bases between. The CDR3 DNA is TGCGCCAGCAGCTTGGCGTGGACAGACAACACTGAAGCTTTCTTT. Residues: CASSLAWTDNTEAFF.

The chain couples TRBV10-3 to TRBJ1-4; D possibly corresponds to TRBD1 (5 bases). CDR1 is ENHRY and CDR2 is SYGVKD in the germline V gene. The CDR3 extends over 16 amino acids. V was pared by 10 bases and J by 0 bases, with 18 bases between. The CDR3 nucleotides are TGTGCCAGCTACCCGGGGGACCTTGCAACTAATGAAAAACTGTTTTTT. Encoded protein: CASYPGDLATNEKLFF.

The CDR3 DNA follows: TGTGCCAGCAGCCAACTACGGGGGACTAGCGGTTCCTACGAGCAGTACTTC. This encodes CASSQLRGTSGSYEQYF. The V gene is TRBV7-6, the J gene TRBJ2-7, with 11 bases lining up with TRBD2. Losses at the gene ends were 5 bases for V and 1 base for J; bases not matched to a gene: 10. The CDR3 length is 17 residues. The germline V gene has CDR1 SGHVS and CDR2 FNYEAQ.

In its sample, this clone was seen many times. The identical CDR3 is also encoded by other nucleotide sequences in the sample. The chain recombines TRBV2 with TRBJ1-2; D may be TRBD1 (6 bases). The CDR3 length is 14 residues. CDR1 is SNHLY, CDR2 FYNNEI, per germline. V was clipped by 3 bases and J by 4 bases, with 12 bases between them. CDR3 DNA sequence: TGTGCCAGCAGTGATCAGGGGCTAGGCTATGGCTACACCTTC. Its protein product is CASSDQGLGYGYTF.

The chain links TRBV7-9 to TRBJ1-2; 8 nucleotides match TRBD1. Per germline, CDR1 SEHNR and CDR2 FQNEAQ (reference sequence). There are 12 residues in the CDR3. V lost 1 base and J lost 12; bases outside the gene matches: 4. CDR3 region: CASSLEDRDDTF. The CDR3 bases are TGTGCCAGCAGCTTAGAGGACAGGGACGACACCTTC.

This rearrangement joins TRBV7-8 to TRBJ2-3; 12 nucleotides match TRBD2. This CDR3 comprises 15 residues. V shed 4 bases and J 5 bases; nucleotides not matched to a gene: 4. Germline V CDR1 and CDR2: SGHVS, FQNEAQ. The CDR3 sequence is CASSYLLAGGDTQYF. Written as DNA, the CDR3 is TGTGCCAGCAGCTACCTACTAGCGGGAGGAGATACGCAGTATTTT.

The genes are TRBV19 and TRBJ1-2, with 7 nucleotides matching TRBD1. There are 17 residues in the CDR3. Germline CDR1 is LNHDA and CDR2 is SQIVND (reference sequence). V dropped 3 bases and J dropped 0; count of bases not matched to a gene: 10. The CDR3 bases are TGTGCCAGTAGTATCCCGCCCGACAGGGCCCCTAACTATGGCTACACCTTC. This encodes CASSIPPDRAPNYGYTF.

This sequence joins TRBV6-6 and TRBJ2-2, with a tentative D call TRBD1 (5 bases). The CDR3 has 15 residues. CDR1 is MNHNY, CDR2 SVGAGI, per germline (reference sequence). The ends were cut back, 1 base at V and 1 base at J, with 7 bases in the middle. In DNA form, the CDR3 reads TGTGCCAGCAGTTACTTGCAGGGGAACACCGGGGAGCTGTTTTTT. It specifies CASSYLQGNTGELFF.

The gene calls are TRBV9 and TRBJ2-7; tentatively, D is TRBD2 (5 bases). The germline V gene encodes CDR1 SGDLS and CDR2 YYNGEE. Trimming removed 0 bases from V and 3 bases from J, with 10 bases in between. The CDR3 spans 14 residues. CDR3 sequence: CASSVGSEFYEQYF. In DNA form, the CDR3 reads TGTGCCAGCAGCGTAGGTAGCGAGTTCTACGAGCAGTACTTC.

CDR3 nucleotides: TGTGCCAGCCAATCCAACGGGGGGGCTAATGAAAAACTGTTTTTT. The encoded protein is CASQSNGGANEKLFF. The V and J genes are TRBV19 and TRBJ1-4, with a weak D call TRBD1 (5 bases). Germline V lookup: CDR1 LNHDA, CDR2 SQIVND (reference sequence). Trimming took off 9 bases at V and 3 bases at J, with 17 bases between the two ends. The CDR3 spans 15 residues.

This clone was picked up one time. This chain connects TRBV4-2 to TRBJ1-1; D might be TRBD1 (5 bases). Germline values: CDR1 LGHNA, CDR2 YNFKEQ. This CDR3 is built from 16 residues. V lost 6 bases, J lost 3 bases, and 20 bases lay in between. CDR3 region: CASSRRELPRDTEAFF. DNA of the CDR3: TGTGCCAGCAGTAGAAGAGAATTACCCAGGGACACTGAAGCTTTCTTT.

V usage is TRBV6-5 and J usage is TRBJ2-7; perhaps TRBD1 as D (6 bases). The CDR3 spans 13 residues. Trimming cost V 6 bases and J 1 base, with 10 bases left between them. In germline, CDR1 is MNHEY, CDR2 SVGAGI. The CDR3 loop is CASSFTGSYEQYF. CDR3 DNA: TGTGCCAGCAGCTTTACAGGGTCCTACGAGCAGTACTTC.

The V and J genes are TRBV19 and TRBJ2-4; weak D call: TRBD2 (5 bases). Germline V gives CDR1 LNHDA, CDR2 SQIVND (reference sequence). The V and J ends lost 1 base and 2 bases respectively, with 12 bases between them. The CDR3 is made up of 16 amino acids. CDR3 amino acids: CASSIARGRTKNIQYF. The CDR3, as DNA: TGTGCCAGTAGTATAGCTCGAGGGAGAACCAAAAACATTCAGTACTTC.

The chain recombines TRBV19 with TRBJ1-4, with D possibly TRBD1 on 6 matching bases. V shed 5 bases and J shed 4 bases, with 17 bases lying between them. The germline CDR1 and CDR2 sequences are LNHDA and SQIVND (reference sequence). This CDR3 has 16 amino acids. DNA of the CDR3: TGTGCCAGTAGTCATGGGTCGACAGGCCTTAATGAAAAACTGTTTTTT. Translated, it gives CASSHGSTGLNEKLFF.

This chain connects TRBV7-2 to TRBJ2-5; no clear D. The CDR3 loop spans 15 amino acids. The V end was cut by 5 bases, the J end by 5 bases, with 18 bases between. Germline assignment: CDR1 SGHTA and CDR2 FQGNSA. CDR3 region: CASSIVRVFQETQYF. The CDR3 region has the DNA TGTGCCAGCAGCATTGTCCGGGTGTTTCAGGAGACCCAGTACTTC.

This clone was detected once. The V call is TRBV7-2, the J call TRBJ1-1; possibly TRBD1 for D (6 bases). Trimming shortened V by 7 bases and J by 2 bases, and 17 bases separated the two germline ends. This CDR3 comprises 15 residues. Germline CDR1 reads SGHTA; CDR2 reads FQGNSA. The CDR3 sequence: CASTPGGGFNTEAFF. DNA for the CDR3: TGTGCCAGCACCCCCGGGGGGGGCTTTAACACTGAAGCTTTCTTT.

The V gene is TRBV6-1, the J gene TRBJ2-7; 9 bases agree with TRBD1. The ends lost 0 bases at V and 3 bases at J; junction bases unmatched: 9. The CDR3 has 17 amino acids. CDR1 and CDR2 (germline): MNHNS, SASEGT. The CDR3 here is CASSEAVRDREFYEQYF. CDR3 nucleotides: TGTGCCAGCAGTGAAGCGGTAAGGGACAGGGAATTCTACGAGCAGTACTTC.

This chain connects TRBV29-1 to TRBJ2-7, with TRBD1 matching over 11 bases. This CDR3 is built from 16 residues. V shed 4 bases and J 2 bases; nucleotides not matched to a gene: 10. Germline CDR1 and CDR2: SQVTM and ANQGSEA. In nucleotides, the CDR3 is TGCAGCGTTGGCCCGGGTCTGGACAGGGGGCCCTACGAGCAGTACTTC. Translated: CSVGPGLDRGPYEQYF.

This clone was seen only a few times. The genes are TRBV9 and TRBJ2-3; 7 bases are a match to TRBD2. CDR1 and CDR2 from the germline V gene are SGDLS and YYNGEE. V lost 0 bases and J lost 4; bases outside the gene matches: 8. The CDR3 spans 16 residues. This CDR3 reads CASSVGVGGVPDTQYF. CDR3 DNA: TGTGCCAGCAGCGTAGGGGTGGGAGGGGTCCCAGATACGCAGTATTTT.

This clone was seen a single time. The chain joins TRBV10-1 to TRBJ2-5; 7 bases match TRBD1. The junction had 1 base not matched to a gene; V was cut back by 5 bases and J by 1 base. The CDR3 covers 13 residues. Germline V gene lookup returns CDR1 WNHNN and CDR2 SYGVQD (reference sequence). This CDR3 reads CASSWDSQETQYF. DNA for the CDR3: TGCGCCAGCAGTTGGGACAGCCAAGAGACCCAGTACTTC.

V gene TRBV11-2 combines with J gene TRBJ2-7; unclear D gene. In germline, CDR1 is SGHAT, CDR2 FQNNGV. The ends were cut back, 3 bases at V and 3 bases at J, with 9 bases in the middle. The CDR3 length is 13 residues. This chain's CDR3 is CASSFGSNYEQYF. CDR3 nucleotides: TGTGCCAGCAGCTTTGGCAGTAACTACGAGCAGTACTTC.